This TCR beta chain derives from a study of cytomegalovirus exposure and HLA in healthy donors. Whole-study context: Around 180 million T cells yielded some 120 million unique TCR beta sequences in earlier analysis. Study-wide results and limits: The study flagged about 150 TCR beta chains as cytomegalovirus-associated. Versus the roughly 700-donor mean, an Asian-associated ancestry cluster reportedly showed fewer N-insertions in a later analysis. A later analysis appeared to link common viral pathogens to several of the most significant clusters.

The PCR employed 60 Vbeta primers together with 13 Jbeta primers. TCRdb's table, derived via immunoSEQ multiplex PCR, lists solely in-frame clones and lacks some. Here the sample spans roughly 190,000 clones, around 75% being singletons. CDR1 and CDR2 (germline): SNHLY, FYNNEI. There are 13 residues in the CDR3. Turning to this clone: Its antigen is not identified. One end of the junction fails to match germline, which may point to a read error.

Material: PBMCs. The clonotype comes from a female donor in good health and CMV-seronegative. The V call is TRBV2, the J call TRBJ1-1; D is possibly TRBD1 (5 bases). For the CDR3, the DNA is TGTGCCAGCTGCAGGGATTACAACACTGGAGCTTTCTTT. Translating it yields CASCRDYNTGAFF.